This TCR beta chain was recorded in a study of T cells in Graves' hyperthyroidism and ophthalmopathy. The germline V gene has CDR1 SGHKS and CDR2 YYEKEE (reference sequence). The CDR3 covers 14 residues. Trimming removed 6 bases from V and 4 bases from J; junction bases left unmatched: 6. The TCR beta CDR3 regions underwent amplification using RNA transcripts as the source. HTBI primers were the set used in a first-round RT-PCR of the TCR CDR3. TCRdb re-called the multiplex PCR reads with MiXCR, one entry per CDR3 protein. The profile covers roughly 600,000 distinct CDR3 sequences, with roughly 15% appearing a single time and roughly an eighth taken by the ten largest. Exclusion of patients followed from uncontrolled infection, other autoimmune disease, pregnancy or lactation. From under 12 ml of fresh peripheral blood, PBMCs were isolated.

This sequence originates from a woman aged 45-65 years with Graves' ophthalmopathy. The chain combines TRBV5-5 with TRBJ2-2; 7 positions agree with TRBD2. Sequencing was done on a sample of blood. The CDR3 here is CASIREDPTGELFF. CDR3 coding DNA: TGTGCCAGCATACGGGAGGACCCCACCGGGGAGCTGTTTTTT. The full variable domain, in which reference TRBV5-5 and TRBJ2-2 provide the parts outside the CDR3, is DAGVTQSPTHLIKTRGQQVTLRCSPISGHKSVSWYQQVLGQGPQFIFQYYEKEERGRGNFPDRFSARQFPNYSSELNVNALLLGDSALYLCASIREDPTGELFFGEGSRLTVL.